This TCR beta chain was documented in a study of tumor-infiltrating lymphocytes in primary liver carcinoma. Study-level information: Tumors were stage T1-T3 N0M0, about 4 to 11 cm across.

Looked up from germline, CDR1 is SGHAT and CDR2 is FQNNGV. This CDR3 spans 14 amino acids. Each 20-30 mg portion of unsorted bulk tissue served as the source for co-extraction of RNA and DNA. Sampling targeted five separate regions of each tumor, which included the tumor centre. Study-level points and caveats: Blood's top-250-clone fraction was significantly lower than that of tumors (p = 0.039).

To note about this clonotype: Its specificity is unknown. A read error is likely, as this CDR3 ends without the conserved phenylalanine or tryptophan.

Total RNA amounting to roughly 450 ng was the source from which TCR beta cDNA was made with a constant-region primer. Researchers made the TCR beta libraries by running three nested multiplex PCR rounds with slightly modified ARM-PCR. Investigators reported that the first two PCR rounds, at 10 cycles each, used TRBV1-TRBV30 forward primers with a C-beta reverse primer. TCRdb passed the multiplex PCR reads through MiXCR, listing each CDR3 protein once. The table shows roughly 100,000 distinct CDR3 sequences, with 80% to 85% occurring only once. The source material was liver tumor tissue from sampling region 3. As for subset: tumor region T3, left-lateral pole. The V call is TRBV11-2, the J call TRBJ2-5, with TRBD2 matching 8 bases. The receptor was isolated from a man aged 40-49 years with primary liver carcinoma and hepatitis B virus infection. In DNA form, the CDR3 reads TGTGCCAGCAGCTTAAGCGGGGGACAAGATACCCAGTACTTA. Translating it yields CASSLSGGQDTQYL.